These T cell receptor beta chains were read from a single sample in a study of blood T cell repertoires in COVID-19. Here immunoSEQ multiplex PCR was the method, and the copy in TCRdb shows in-frame clones only, minus some. The table records 85,000 to 130,000 clones, approximately 80% of them present only once. Material for sequencing was peripheral blood. The receptor set was obtained from a man at least 80 years old with COVID-19, enrolled during active disease. Both conserved end residues are part of each CDR3. The D gene is left open where the match is weak. Only part of the rows carry a size: once, few, many, or a class if the clone is expanded.

>TRBV6-6|-|-|TRBJ1-4
CASSRREQTNEKLFF
TGTGCCAGCAGCCGCAGGGAACAAACTAATGAAAAACTGTTTTTT
>TRBV4-2|TRBD1|-|TRBJ2-3
CASSPGTGSDTQYF
TGTGCCAGCAGCCCCGGGACAGGGTCAGATACGCAGTATTTT
>TRBV6-5|-|-|TRBJ2-4
CAAGRGAGDIQYF
TGTGCCGCCGGTCGGGGGGCCGGGGACATTCAGTACTTC
>TRBV30|-|-|TRBJ1-4
CGTTGRARTTNEKLFF
TGTGGGACGACGGGCAGGGCGAGAACAACTAATGAAAAACTGTTTTTT
>TRBV2|-|-|TRBJ2-6
CASSGPGSGANVLTF
TGTGCCAGCAGTGGGCCGGGATCTGGGGCCAACGTCCTGACTTTC
>TRBV25-1|-|-|TRBJ1-3
CASSVAGDSGNTIYF
TGTGCCAGCAGTGTTGCAGGGGACTCTGGAAACACCATATATTTT
>TRBV7-3|TRBD2|-|TRBJ2-6
CASSLRGGNSGANVLTF
TGTGCCAGCAGCTTACGCGGGGGTAACTCTGGGGCCAACGTCCTGACTTTC
>TRBV2|TRBD1|-|TRBJ1-4
CASVGDSSYEKLFF
TGTGCCAGCGTTGGGGACAGTTCCTATGAAAAACTGTTTTTT
>TRBV28|-|-|TRBJ1-1
CASSLPSTRNTEAFF
TGTGCCAGCAGTTTACCCTCGACAAGGAACACTGAAGCTTTCTTT
>TRBV5-1|-|-|TRBJ2-3
CASSLEGLATQYF
TGCGCCAGCAGCTTGGAGGGATTAGCGACGCAGTATTTT
>TRBV19|TRBD1|-|TRBJ2-5
CASSITGTAWETQYF
TGTGCCAGTAGTATCACCGGGACAGCCTGGGAGACCCAGTACTTC
>TRBV6-2/TRBV6-3|TRBD2|few|TRBJ2-7
CASSSPGLALYEQYF
TGTGCCAGCAGTTCCCCGGGACTAGCCCTATACGAGCAGTACTTC
>TRBV28|TRBD1|-|TRBJ1-6
CASRPQGTGAWSYNSPLHF
TGTGCCAGCAGACCCCAGGGGACAGGGGCTTGGTCCTATAATTCACCCCTCCACTTT
>TRBV2|TRBD1|once|TRBJ1-2
CASSEERDSVNTF
TGTGCCAGCAGTGAAGAAAGGGACAGCGTCAACACCTTC
>TRBV18|TRBD2|-|TRBJ2-5
CASSGRIGLAGGRETQYF
TGTGCCAGCTCAGGACGTATAGGACTAGCGGGAGGGCGCGAGACCCAGTACTTC
>TRBV27|TRBD2|-|TRBJ2-3
CASGPLAEWRDTQYF
TGTGCCAGCGGCCCTCTAGCGGAGTGGAGAGATACGCAGTATTTT
>TRBV5-8|TRBD2|few|TRBJ2-1
CASSSRGLATVHHEQFF
TGTGCCAGCAGCTCCCGGGGACTAGCAACGGTTCACCATGAGCAGTTCTTC
>TRBV6-6|TRBD1|once|TRBJ1-2
CASSFPDRDGYTF
TGTGCCAGCAGTTTCCCGGACAGGGATGGCTACACCTTC
>TRBV7-2|TRBD2|-|TRBJ2-5
CASSLWASGRGETQYF
TGTGCCAGCAGCTTATGGGCTAGCGGGAGAGGGGAGACCCAGTACTTC
>TRBV19|-|-|TRBJ2-3
CASSISLVGADTQYF
TGTGCCAGTAGTATTTCACTAGTTGGGGCAGATACGCAGTATTTT
>TRBV7-2|TRBD1|-|TRBJ1-1
CASGPKGARGMNTEAFF
TGTGCCAGCGGCCCCAAGGGGGCGAGGGGCATGAACACTGAAGCTTTCTTT
>TRBV24-1|-|few|TRBJ1-1
CATSDVRGTEAFF
TGTGCCACCAGTGACGTCAGGGGCACTGAAGCTTTCTTT
>TRBV25-1|TRBD1|-|TRBJ1-1
CASSKDEGAVNTEAFF
TGTGCCAGCAGTAAAGATGAGGGGGCAGTCAACACTGAAGCTTTCTTT
>TRBV6-1|-|-|TRBJ2-5
CASSERRAQYF
TGTGCCAGCAGTGAGAGGCGGGCCCAGTACTTC
>TRBV19|TRBD1|-|TRBJ2-7
CASSIPGTGSEQYF
TGTGCCAGTAGTATTCCCGGGACAGGGTCCGAGCAGTACTTC
>TRBV19|-|-|TRBJ2-5
CASSIGQGGETQYF
TGTGCCAGTAGTATCGGCCAGGGAGGAGAGACCCAGTACTTC
>TRBV5-6|-|once|TRBJ2-7
CASSFGQPYSYEQYF
TGTGCCAGCAGTTTTGGACAGCCCTACTCCTACGAGCAGTACTTC
>TRBV9|TRBD2|-|TRBJ2-3
CASSVGLAGGDTQYF
TGTGCCAGCAGCGTCGGACTAGCGGGGGGAGATACGCAGTATTTT
>TRBV9|TRBD1|-|TRBJ1-2
CASSEYGEGAYVDGYTF
TGTGCCAGCAGCGAATACGGAGAGGGGGCATACGTTGATGGCTACACCTTC
>TRBV28|-|-|TRBJ1-1
CASSVGNTEAFF
TGTGCCAGCTCGGTTGGGAACACTGAAGCTTTCTTT
>TRBV24-1|-|-|TRBJ1-5
CATSDPDQPQHF
TGTGCCACCAGTGATCCAGATCAGCCCCAGCATTTT
>TRBV9|-|-|TRBJ2-3
CASSEGDTQYF
TGTGCCAGCAGCGAGGGGGATACGCAGTATTTT
>TRBV4-1|TRBD1|-|TRBJ1-6
CASSQKGQAGANSPLHF
TGCGCCAGCAGCCAAAAGGGACAGGCGGGGGCGAATTCACCCCTCCACTTT
>TRBV28|-|few|TRBJ2-5
CASSFFGGAGETQYF
TGTGCCAGCAGTTTTTTTGGCGGGGCGGGAGAGACCCAGTACTTC
>TRBV5-1|-|few|TRBJ2-5
CASSFSRETQYF
TGCGCCAGCAGCTTCTCCAGAGAGACCCAGTACTTC
>TRBV24-1|TRBD1|-|TRBJ1-4
CATSDSRTGNDEKLFF
TGTGCCACCAGTGACTCTAGGACAGGGAACGATGAAAAACTGTTTTTT